This TCR beta chain derives from a study of T cells expressing NK-cell markers. Background on the study: There were seven HCMV-seropositive donors and one seronegative donor among the eight sequenced. Overall study results and limits: The HCMV specificity of the expanded NKG2C+ T cell clones stayed unresolved.

CDR1 is SGDLS and CDR2 is YYNGEE in the germline V gene. This CDR3 has 14 residues. What made the TCR beta cDNA was 5'RACE template switching with UMIs. Using the 5' RACE reads, TCRdb records one entry per CDR3 protein without DNA. The table lists 350,000 to 400,000 distinct CDR3 sequences. In the case of this clonotype: Antigen: not known.

The chain recombines TRBV9 with TRBJ2-5; TCRdb indicates TRBD2, and absent DNA this call remains unverified. The clonotype originates from a woman between 50 and 59 years old in good health. The sample taken for sequencing was blood T cells: a sorted CD56 or NKG2C T cell subset, CD4+ or CD8+ T cells, or bulk PBMC T cells (not recorded which). The CDR3 is CASSVGGIQETQYF.